Each of the 20 T cell receptor beta chains below was sequenced from the same sample in a study of T cells in Graves' hyperthyroidism and ophthalmopathy. Amplified TCR beta CDR3 regions derived from RNA transcripts. The HTBI primer set served for first-round RT-PCR of the TCR CDR3. Each CDR3 protein gets one entry after TCRdb re-called the multiplex PCR reads with MiXCR. Altogether about 400,000 distinct CDR3 sequences are present, over 13% being singletons, with the ten largest covering around 28%. Sequencing was performed on blood. The receptor set was obtained from a man aged 45-65 years with Graves' ophthalmopathy.

This clonotype was observed at least ten times. The chain employs TRBV3-1 and TRBJ2-6; D is uncertain. Germline loops: CDR1 LGHDT, CDR2 YNNKEL (reference sequence). V lost 4 bases to trimming and J lost 0 bases, with 7 bases between them. The CDR3 is 15 residues long. This chain's CDR3 is CASSPMHSGANVLTF. For the CDR3, the DNA is TGTGCCAGCAGCCCGATGCACTCTGGGGCCAACGTCCTGACTTTC.

This clonotype was counted a few times. The V and J genes are TRBV5-1 and TRBJ2-1, with D hard to call. V was clipped by 0 bases and J by 6 bases, with 10 bases between them. CDR1 SGHRS and CDR2 YFSETQ come from the germline V gene. CDR3 size: 14 residues. The CDR3 is CASSLGPGGNEQFF. The CDR3 nucleotides are TGCGCCAGCAGCTTGGGTCCGGGCGGCAATGAGCAGTTCTTC.

The CDR3 region has the DNA TGTGCCAGCAGCCAAGCGATGGGGAGGTCTGAAGCTTTCTTT. Its translation: CASSQAMGRSEAFF. V gene TRBV14 combines with J gene TRBJ1-1; D uncertain. The V gene's germline CDR1 is SGHDN and CDR2 FVKESK. CDR3 length equals 14 residues. V was trimmed by 1 base and J by 6 bases, leaving 12 bases between them.

This clonotype was found a few times. This may be a read error: a much more frequent sequence differs by one nucleotide. J is TRBJ2-2 and V is TRBV7-3; 8 bases align to TRBD1. Germline CDR1 SGHTA, CDR2 FQGTGA. The CDR3 covers 16 residues. The CDR3 sequence is CASGLGSGGNTGELFF. Here the CDR3 DNA reads TGTGCCAGCGGCTTAGGGTCAGGGGGCAACACCGGGGAGCTGTTTTTT.

Comments on this clonotype: This sequence may be a read error, since a much larger clone differs from it by one base. The chain joins TRBV7-9 to TRBJ1-1; maybe TRBD1 (6 bases). The CDR3 loop spans 15 amino acids. Germline CDR1 and CDR2: SEHNR and FQNEAQ (reference sequence). V lost 4 bases, J lost 2 bases, and 14 bases lay in between. The DNA for the CDR3 is TGTGCCAGCAGCTCCCGGGGGCCTTTCAACACTGAAGCTTTCTTT. Translating gives CASSSRGPFNTEAFF.

At least ten counts were recorded for this clonotype. The chain is built from TRBV5-8 and TRBJ1-1; 7 bases line up with TRBD1. Germline CDR1 reads SGHTS; CDR2 reads YDEGEE. The V gene end was trimmed by 2 bases and the J gene end by 5 bases; junction bases not matched to a gene: 12. The CDR3 totals 16 residues. CDR3 residues: CASSLPGQLTTTEAFF. In nucleotides, the CDR3 is TGTGCCAGCAGCTTACCGGGACAGCTTACAACTACTGAAGCTTTCTTT.

This clonotype came up many times. This chain links TRBV29-1 with TRBJ2-7; 7 bases line up with TRBD1. V gave up 4 bases and J gave up 4 bases; unmatched junction bases: 7. This CDR3 comprises 13 residues. Looked up from germline, CDR1 is SQVTM and CDR2 is ANQGSEA. CDR3 in amino acids: CSVVRQGGYEQYF. In DNA form, the CDR3 reads TGCAGCGTTGTGAGACAGGGTGGATACGAGCAGTACTTC.

This clonotype was recorded at least ten times. This sequence joins TRBV28 and TRBJ1-4, with D perhaps TRBD1 (6 bases). Germline V CDR1 and CDR2: MDHEN, SYDVKM. The CDR3 length is 15 residues. V was trimmed by 4 bases and J by 7 bases, leaving 16 bases between them. The CDR3 is CASSYAGARGEKLFF. The DNA of the CDR3 is TGTGCCAGCAGTTACGCAGGGGCAAGGGGTGAAAAACTGTTTTTT.

This clonotype was seen only a few times. The genes are TRBV20-1 and TRBJ1-1; TRBD1 matches 8 bases. The trim removed 4 bases at V and 0 bases at J, leaving 4 bases unmatched. Looked up from germline, CDR1 is DFQATT and CDR2 is SNEGSKA (reference sequence). The CDR3 has 14 residues. CDR3 sequence reads: CSAKTGAMNTEAFF. CDR3 nucleotide sequence: TGCAGTGCTAAGACAGGGGCGATGAACACTGAAGCTTTCTTT.

This clonotype was seen many times. The chain has TRBV6-1 and TRBJ2-5; 7 bases are a match to TRBD1. The germline gives CDR1 MNHNS, CDR2 SASEGT. Trimming removed 8 bases from V and 3 bases from J; junction bases left unmatched: 6. The CDR3 length is 13 residues. CDR3 in amino acids: CASVRTGEETQYF. CDR3 bases: TGTGCCAGCGTCCGAACAGGGGAAGAGACCCAGTACTTC.

This clonotype was found once. This could be a read error, since a much larger clone is one nucleotide away. The chain recombines TRBV20-1 with TRBJ2-5; TRBD1 is a possible D gene (6 bases). Germline values: CDR1 DFQATT, CDR2 SNEGSKA (reference sequence). The CDR3 length is 13 residues. CDR3: CSVKDSDHETQYF. Written as DNA, the CDR3 is TGCAGCGTGAAGGACAGTGATCACGAGACCCAGTACTTC.

This clonotype was seen repeatedly, ten times or more. The genes are TRBV7-9 and TRBJ2-7, with 7 nucleotides matching TRBD1. J was trimmed by 6 bases and V by 5 bases; bases with no gene match: 4. The CDR3 contains 12 residues. CDR1 and CDR2 (germline): SEHNR, FQNEAQ (reference sequence). In DNA form, the CDR3 reads TGTGCCAGCAGCACAGGGGTTGGCGAGCAGTACTTC. Residues: CASSTGVGEQYF.

This clonotype was seen more than once but under ten times. A much larger clone lies one base from this, so it may be a read error. This chain links TRBV11-2 with TRBJ1-1; the D is unclear. Looked up from germline, CDR1 is SGHAT and CDR2 is FQNNGV. The germline V and J ends were trimmed by 1 base and 4 bases, with 10 bases remaining between them. CDR3 length equals 14 residues. CDR3 nucleotide sequence: TGTGCCAGCAGCTTAGGTATGGGGAGCACTGAAGCTTTCTTT. This gives the protein CASSLGMGSTEAFF.

This clonotype was observed many times. The chain employs TRBV30 and TRBJ2-1; D may be TRBD2 (5 bases). V was cut by 2 bases and J by 7 bases, with 9 bases left in between. The CDR3 sequence is 12 residues long. Germline values: CDR1 GTSNPN, CDR2 SVGIG (reference sequence). Here the CDR3 reads CAWSRGRNEQFF. In nucleotides, the CDR3 is TGTGCCTGGAGTAGAGGGCGGAATGAGCAGTTCTTC.

This clonotype was detected ten times or more. The gene calls are TRBV20-1 and TRBJ1-6, with D possibly being TRBD1 (5 bases). This CDR3 spans 13 amino acids. Looked up from germline, CDR1 is DFQATT and CDR2 is SNEGSKA (reference sequence). The V end lost 5 bases, the J end lost 9 bases, and 14 bases lay between the germline ends. CDR3 amino acids: CSAATANSSPLHF. CDR3 sequence (DNA): TGCAGTGCTGCGACAGCTAACAGTTCACCCCTCCACTTT.

The sample holds many counts of this clonotype. The gene calls are TRBV12-3 or TRBV12-4 and TRBJ2-7; D call uncertain. CDR3 length equals 12 residues. V lost 4 bases and J lost 5, with 9 bases in between. CDR3 region: CASSSPLDEQYF. In DNA form, the CDR3 reads TGTGCCAGCAGTTCTCCTCTAGACGAGCAGTACTTC.

CDR3 amino acids: CASSDQVGGAYEQYF. Written as DNA, the CDR3 is TGTGCCAGCAGTGATCAGGTGGGGGGGGCCTACGAGCAGTACTTC. The chain couples TRBV28 to TRBJ2-7; 7 bases agree with TRBD2. The CDR3 is 15 amino acids. Unmatched junction bases numbered 9, after V lost 5 bases and J lost 2 bases. In germline, CDR1 is MDHEN, CDR2 SYDVKM.

This clonotype was recorded at least ten times. The rearrangement joins TRBV7-9 to TRBJ1-2; D gene uncertain. CDR1 is SEHNR and CDR2 is FQNEAQ in the germline V gene (reference sequence). The CDR3 spans 14 residues. V was clipped by 4 bases and J by 4 bases, with 13 bases between them. Here the CDR3 reads CASSSPTEIYGYTF. CDR3 DNA: TGTGCCAGCAGCTCACCAACGGAGATCTATGGCTACACCTTC.

There are many counts of this clonotype. The chain has TRBV20-1 and TRBJ2-7; D is perhaps TRBD2 (6 bases). V was shortened by 2 bases and J by 2 bases, with 16 bases between the two germline ends. CDR3 length: 15 residues. Germline V CDR1 and CDR2: DFQATT, SNEGSKA (reference sequence). This CDR3 reads CSARRLYGGTYEQYF. CDR3 sequence (DNA): TGCAGTGCTAGACGACTCTATGGCGGGACCTACGAGCAGTACTTC.

This clonotype was counted many times. The chain is built from TRBV2 and TRBJ2-1, with D perhaps assigned TRBD1 or TRBD2 (5 bases each). There are 15 residues in the CDR3. Germline V lookup: CDR1 SNHLY, CDR2 FYNNEI. Trimming took off 4 bases at V and 4 bases at J, with 14 bases between the two ends. The CDR3 protein is CASSGGSGRYNEQFF. The CDR3 nucleotides read TGTGCCAGCAGTGGGGGGTCAGGGCGGTACAATGAGCAGTTCTTC.